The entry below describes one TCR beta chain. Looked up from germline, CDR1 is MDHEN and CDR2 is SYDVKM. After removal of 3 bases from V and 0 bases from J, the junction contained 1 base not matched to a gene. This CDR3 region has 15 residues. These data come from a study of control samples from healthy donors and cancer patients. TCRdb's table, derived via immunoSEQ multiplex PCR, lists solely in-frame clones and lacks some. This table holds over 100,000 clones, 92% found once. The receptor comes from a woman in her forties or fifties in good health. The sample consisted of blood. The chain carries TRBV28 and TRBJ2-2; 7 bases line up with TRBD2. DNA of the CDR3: TGTGCCAGCAGTTTTGGGAGGGCGAACACCGGGGAGCTGTTTTTT. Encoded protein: CASSFGRANTGELFF.